This paragraph covers one TCR beta chain sequence. This clone was found a few times. Its antigen remains undetermined. One base away there is no much larger clone; base qualities are not given. This specimen comes from a study of OX40 agonist ivuxolimab in advanced cancers. At the level of the whole study: Ivuxolimab, which targeted the costimulatory receptor OX40 (CD134), was an agonistic, fully human IgG2 monoclonal antibody. Among the roughly 52 dose-escalation patients, approximately 20 had hepatocellular carcinoma, around 15 melanoma, 9 renal cell carcinoma and 9 head and neck cancer. The dose-escalation cohort was about 83% male with a mean age of approximately 60 years, ranging from about 20 to 85. The point of sequencing TCRbeta in the periphery was to test whether ivuxolimab changed TCR sequence diversity and drove clonal T-cell expansion. The paper describes the monotherapy dose-escalation part (N of about 52 patients) of the phase I trial of ivuxolimab. Partial responses occurred in three dose-escalation patients, of whom one had hepatocellular carcinoma and two had cutaneous melanoma. Patients were allowed to have had prior anti-PD-1, anti-PD-L1 or anti-CTLA-4 therapy, and around 40% of the dose-escalation patients had previously received checkpoint inhibitors. Intravenous ivuxolimab was administered to patients every 2 weeks at six dose levels: 0.01, 0.1, 0.3, 1.5, 3 and 10 mg/kg. The full study reports these points: At doses of 0.1 to 3.0 mg/kg, clonal expansion of both CD4+ and CD8+ blood T cells was observed from baseline to week 6. Low levels of normalized T-cell clonal expansion were also seen in some patients who did not respond. The antigen specificity of the peripheral T cells that underwent clonal expansion was not determined. In the 0.1-3.0 mg/kg groups, partial responders had among the lowest normalized peripheral clonal expansion, particularly in CD8+ T cells. After ivuxolimab, expanded clones were on average more numerous among CD8+ T cells than among CD4+ T cells.

Genomic DNA was isolated from the sorted cells so that the TCRbeta CDR3 region could be sequenced. The immunoSEQ Assay was used for sequencing of TCRbeta CDR3 regions. Imported from immuneACCESS, the table was reduced by TCRdb to in-frame sequences with V and J called. These copies leave out some clones; in studies compared against another copy, an unresolved V gene accounts for under half, and the cause of the remainder is not known. The sample table lists 60,000 to 75,000 clones, approximately 90% of them with a count of one. More than 0.85% of the sample comes from the top ten. The CDR3 runs 13 residues from the cysteine to the phenylalanine. Only the CDR3 part of the read is kept: 39 bases, read in frame from the first base. Per the germline V gene, MNHEY is the CDR1 and SVGAGI is the CDR2. Germline trimming: 6 bases from V, 6 bases from J; junction bases outside gene matches: 5. Patients with a history of autoimmune disease or receiving systemic immunosuppression were excluded from the trial. Peripheral blood for TCR sequencing was drawn from every dose cohort at baseline, at cycle 4 day 1 and at cycle 7 day 1. The samples were taken from a phase I, first-in-human, multicenter, open-label dose-escalation trial of ivuxolimab. Adults with locally advanced or metastatic melanoma, renal cell carcinoma, hepatocellular carcinoma or head and neck squamous cell carcinoma were enrolled in the trial. Before TCR sequencing, CD4+ T cells and CD8+ T cells were sorted from peripheral blood as separate populations.

Sequenced material: CD4+ or CD8+ T cells sorted from blood, taken in a trial of the OX40 agonist ivuxolimab. The rearranged segments are TRBV6-5 and TRBJ1-2, and TRBD1 aligns with 9 junction nucleotides. The source of this sequence is an adult with an advanced solid tumor such as melanoma, head and neck, liver or kidney cancer. CDR3 region: CASRGQGFNGYTF. The DNA reads TGTGCCAGCAGGGGACAGGGATTCAATGGCTACACCTTC.